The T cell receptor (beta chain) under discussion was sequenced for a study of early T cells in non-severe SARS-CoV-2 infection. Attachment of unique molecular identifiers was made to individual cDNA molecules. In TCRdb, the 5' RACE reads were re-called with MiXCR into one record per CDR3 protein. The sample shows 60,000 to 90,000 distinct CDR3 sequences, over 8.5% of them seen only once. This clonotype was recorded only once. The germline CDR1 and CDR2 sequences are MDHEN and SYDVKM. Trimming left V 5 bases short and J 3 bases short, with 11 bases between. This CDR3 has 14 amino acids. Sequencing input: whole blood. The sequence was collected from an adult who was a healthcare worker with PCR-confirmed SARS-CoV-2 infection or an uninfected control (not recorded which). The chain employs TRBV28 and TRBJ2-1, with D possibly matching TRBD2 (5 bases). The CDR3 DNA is TGTGCCAGCAGTCTCGCTAGCCTCTACAATGAGCAGTTCTTC. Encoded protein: CASSLASLYNEQFF.